Described below is a single T cell receptor beta chain sequence and its context. In this sample, this clone turned up once. Its binding antigen is unknown. Base qualities are not recorded, but no much larger clone differs from it by a single base. This sample stems from a study of blood T cell repertoires in COVID-19 (dated by TCRdb to 2020 to 2021). For context, the study as a whole: Collaborator samples came from the United States, Italy and Spain and covered acute and convalescent phases of COVID-19. The prospective study material was composed of cDNA or gDNA derived from T cells, B-cell-depleted T cells, or PBMCs. Subjects who had been exposed to COVID-19, were actively infected with it, or had recovered from it provided the deeply sampled blood TCRbeta repertoires that made up the dataset. A freely available public database, intended as a resource for researchers studying the immune response to SARS-CoV-2, is where the repertoires were released. Samples came from the ongoing ImmuneRACE study (first 160 participants) plus 1,254 subjects from 6 global collaborators. Sample metadata almost always included a de-identified subject ID, COVID-19 status, age in years and sex. Where HLA class I and class II types were available, the types were taken from metadata supplied by the sample provider, not from assay-based typing.

Results and caveats for the whole study, not just this receptor: How much clinical and demographic metadata was included differed by source and by participant, and the metadata was provided uncurated.

The immunoSEQ Assay, a bias-controlled multiplex PCR, was used to amplify TCRbeta CDR3 regions from genomic DNA. The paper's processing steps were these. The number of nucleated cells in each sample was estimated by amplification of reference gene primers within the assay. To quantify the absolute abundance of each unique TCRbeta CDR3 rearrangement, sequence reads were collapsed and filtered. For each sample, productive Simpson clonality was calculated as the square root of Simpson's diversity index across productive rearrangements. TCRdb retrieved this table from immuneACCESS and kept in-frame rearrangements only. Not all clones are present; in checked studies, unresolved V genes account for under half, and no reason is known for the remainder. Clone size and V and J calls were adopted from that table, with D and trimming inferred from the DNA. Recorded for this sample are about 200,000 clones; approximately 80% of them occurred a single time. The ten largest make up 20% of the sample.

Each collaborating institution followed its own protocols to collect whole blood in K2EDTA tubes. For TCRbeta analysis, collaborators shipped samples as frozen whole blood, isolated PBMCs, or DNA extracted from either of those sample types. The source of this sequence is a human donor in a cohort sampled during active COVID-19. Sample: peripheral blood.

The CDR3 protein: CASALGTGPNSPLHF. The DNA sequence is given as TGTGCCAGCGCTTTGGGGACAGGTCCTAATTCACCCCTCCACTTT. The rearranged chain carries TRBV2 and TRBJ1-6, and 8 bases in between align with TRBD1. Reading from cysteine to phenylalanine, the CDR3 counts 15 amino acids. Just the 45-base CDR3 DNA is kept, in frame starting at base 1. The germline V gene encodes CDR1 SNHLY and CDR2 FYNNEI. V is pruned by 8 bases and J by 6 bases, leaving 9 bases of the junction without a gene match.